This note documents a single T cell receptor (beta chain) sequence. Its antigen is still unknown. The CDR3 covers 14 residues. Germline trimming cut 1 base from V and 5 bases from J; bases unmatched to any gene: 2. Germline-derived CDR1 and CDR2 are SGHAT and FQNNGV. This entry is derived from a study of T cell responses to AZD1222 COVID-19 vaccine. Study-level findings and limits: It was only a handful of AZD1222 recipients who were seropositive at baseline.

Method: immunoSEQ multiplex PCR; TCRdb's copy keeps in-frame clones and lacks some. The profile shows approximately 80,000 clones, approximately 90% of them singletons. The source material was peripheral blood, sampled on day 0 of AZD1222 vaccination. This clonotype was sampled from an adult in good health. The chain combines TRBV11-2 with TRBJ2-3; TRBD2 aligns across 8 bases. The CDR3 reads CASSLAGGLDTQYF. CDR3 bases: TGTGCCAGCAGCTTAGCGGGGGGGCTAGATACGCAGTATTTT.